Detailed here is one T cell receptor beta chain. Its target is unknown. PCR involved 60 Vbeta and 13 Jbeta primers. TCRdb's table, derived via immunoSEQ multiplex PCR, lists solely in-frame clones and lacks some. The sample holds 180,000 or so clones; around four fifths are singletons and the top ten take approximately 6.5%. These data come from a study of cytomegalovirus exposure and HLA in healthy donors. The CDR3 contains 15 residues. The ends were cut back, 1 base at V and 2 bases at J, with 12 bases in the middle. From germline, CDR1 is SGHAT and CDR2 FQNNGV. General study findings and limits: Sequencing had likely introduced a cluster of highly shared sequence variants as an artifact.

The specimen was PBMCs. The TCR originated in a woman between 50 and 59 years old in good health and CMV-seropositive. The chain joins TRBV11-2 to TRBJ2-7; D may be TRBD2 (6 bases). The CDR3 sequence: CASSLAMAGTYEQYF. CDR3 bases: TGTGCCAGCAGCTTAGCAATGGCGGGAACCTACGAGCAGTACTTC.